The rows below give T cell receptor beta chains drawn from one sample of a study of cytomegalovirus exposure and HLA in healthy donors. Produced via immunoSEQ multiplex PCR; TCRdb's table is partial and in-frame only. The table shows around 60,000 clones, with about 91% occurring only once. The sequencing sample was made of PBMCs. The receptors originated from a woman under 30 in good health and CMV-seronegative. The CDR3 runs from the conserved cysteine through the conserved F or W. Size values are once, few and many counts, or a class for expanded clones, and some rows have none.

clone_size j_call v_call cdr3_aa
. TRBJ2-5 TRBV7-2 CASSLVAGGPQTQYF
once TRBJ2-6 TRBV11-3 CASSGPGTSGIAGANVLTF
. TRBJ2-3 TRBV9 CASSGGLATPAYPADTQYF
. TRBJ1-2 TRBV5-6 CASSRRRTALYGYTF
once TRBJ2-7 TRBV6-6 CASRTLWGRSYEQYF
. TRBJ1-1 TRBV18 CASSPGQMNTEAFF
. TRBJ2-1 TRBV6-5 CASSYLSGQGGNEQFF
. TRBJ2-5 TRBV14 CASSQTTGGWRETQYF
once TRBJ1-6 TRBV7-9 CASSRGPSAPSPLHF
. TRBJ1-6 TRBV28 CASSRTGTGSPLHF
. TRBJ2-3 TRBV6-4 CASSKARGTTDTQYF
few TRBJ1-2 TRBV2 CASRTGDSYTF
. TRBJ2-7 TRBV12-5 CASGLSWGQESYEQYF
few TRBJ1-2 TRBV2 CASRGGTGGAGGYTF
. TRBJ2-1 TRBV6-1 CASSLDSGLFEQFF
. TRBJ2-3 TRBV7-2 CASSLELGGTDTQYF
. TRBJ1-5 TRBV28 CASSPLSGNQPQHF
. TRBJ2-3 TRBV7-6 CASSQQGGTDTQYF
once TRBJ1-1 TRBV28 CASRTWTEAFF
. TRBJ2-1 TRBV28 CASSKLVGANEQFF
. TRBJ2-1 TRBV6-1 CASSEGRIEQFF
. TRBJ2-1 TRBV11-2 CASSPKVWTSGINEQFF
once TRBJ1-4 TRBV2 CALGQGISEKLFF
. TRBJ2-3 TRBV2 CASSPLSDTQYF
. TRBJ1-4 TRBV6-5 CASSRQDNEKLFF
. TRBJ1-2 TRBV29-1 CSVERVRRDGYTF
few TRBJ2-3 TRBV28 CASTGTSITDTQYF
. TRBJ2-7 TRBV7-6 CASSSGQNYEQYF
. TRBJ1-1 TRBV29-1 CSVEDRNTEAFF
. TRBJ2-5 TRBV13 CASSLGDSGEETQYF
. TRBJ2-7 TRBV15 CATSRDLSLAGTYEQYF
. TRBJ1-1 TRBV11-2 CASSTQDLLTEAFF